This TCR beta chain was sequenced during a study of post-analysis software for immune sequencing data. About the study: As for disease course, relapsing-remitting, secondary progressive and progressive-relapsing multiple sclerosis were all included.

Tagging with unique molecular identifiers was a feature of the TCR beta cDNA libraries. TCRdb reanalysed the PCR reads using MiXCR and keeps one entry per CDR3 protein. The table records hundreds of thousands of distinct CDR3 sequences, approximately 46% of them present only once. The study, taken as a whole, reports: Controls' normalized Chao1 diversity significantly exceeded that of multiple sclerosis patients. Five or six TRBV segments, including TRBV5-6, TRBV5-1 and TRBV20-1, were more frequent in patients than controls. Those samples that were prepared in the same batch co-clustered strongly by F measure.

This clonotype was found a few times. Its cognate antigen is unknown. Germline values: CDR1 SEHNR, CDR2 FQNEAQ (reference sequence). This CDR3 contains 14 residues. Trimming cost V 2 bases and J 3 bases, with 8 bases left between them. This chain joins TRBV7-9 and TRBJ2-1; the D gene is possibly TRBD1 (5 bases). This TCR was sampled from a girl aged 5-17 years with multiple sclerosis. Material for sequencing was blood. The DNA for the CDR3 is TGTGCCAGCAGCTTACCTCAGGGCTACAATGAGCAGTTCTTC. Residues: CASSLPQGYNEQFF.